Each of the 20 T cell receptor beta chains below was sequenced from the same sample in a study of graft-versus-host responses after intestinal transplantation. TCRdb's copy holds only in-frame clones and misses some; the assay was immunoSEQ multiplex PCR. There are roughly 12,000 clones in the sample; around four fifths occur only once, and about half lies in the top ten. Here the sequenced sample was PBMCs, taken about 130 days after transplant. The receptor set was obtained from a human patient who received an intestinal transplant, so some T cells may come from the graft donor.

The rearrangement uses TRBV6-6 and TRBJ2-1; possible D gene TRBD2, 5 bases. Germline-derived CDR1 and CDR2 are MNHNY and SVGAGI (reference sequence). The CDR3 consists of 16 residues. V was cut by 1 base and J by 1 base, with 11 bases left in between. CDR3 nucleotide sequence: TGTGCCAGCAGTTACTTTGTCCGGGGATCCTACAATGAGCAGTTCTTC. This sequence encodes CASSYFVRGSYNEQFF.

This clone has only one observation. The CDR3 sequence: CASSPRGNEKLFF. CDR3 in DNA: TGTGCCAGCTCACCCAGAGGTAATGAAAAACTGTTTTTT. The chain carries TRBV18 and TRBJ1-4; D is undetermined. Trimming stripped 3 bases from V and 4 bases from J, with 6 bases between. The germline V gene has CDR1 KGHSH and CDR2 LQKENI. CDR3 size: 13 residues.

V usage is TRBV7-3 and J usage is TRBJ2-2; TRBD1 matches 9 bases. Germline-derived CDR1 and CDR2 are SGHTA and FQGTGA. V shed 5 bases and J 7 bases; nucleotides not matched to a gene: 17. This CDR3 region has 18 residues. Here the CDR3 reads CASSPIGQGTSWGGELFF. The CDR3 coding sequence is TGTGCCAGCAGCCCGATAGGACAGGGGACGAGTTGGGGCGGGGAGCTGTTTTTT.

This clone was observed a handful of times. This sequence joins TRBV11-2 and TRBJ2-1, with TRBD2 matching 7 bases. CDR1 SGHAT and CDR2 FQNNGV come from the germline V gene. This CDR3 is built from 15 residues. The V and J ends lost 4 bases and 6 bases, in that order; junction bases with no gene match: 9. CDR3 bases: TGTGCCAGCAGCTCTCGGGACTACTTGGCCAATGAGCAGTTCTTC. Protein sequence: CASSSRDYLANEQFF.

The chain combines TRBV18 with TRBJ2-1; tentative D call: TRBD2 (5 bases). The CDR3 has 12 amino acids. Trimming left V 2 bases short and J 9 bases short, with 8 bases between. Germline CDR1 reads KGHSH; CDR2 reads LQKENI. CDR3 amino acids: CASSPVEAEQFF. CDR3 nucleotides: TGTGCCAGCTCACCAGTGGAGGCTGAGCAGTTCTTC.

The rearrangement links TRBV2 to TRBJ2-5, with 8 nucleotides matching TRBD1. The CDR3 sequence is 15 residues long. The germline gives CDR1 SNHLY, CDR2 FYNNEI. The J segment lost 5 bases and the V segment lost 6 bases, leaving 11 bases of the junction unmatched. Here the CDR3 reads CASSLTQGAWETQYF. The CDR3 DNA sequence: TGTGCCAGCAGCTTAACGCAGGGGGCGTGGGAGACCCAGTACTTC.

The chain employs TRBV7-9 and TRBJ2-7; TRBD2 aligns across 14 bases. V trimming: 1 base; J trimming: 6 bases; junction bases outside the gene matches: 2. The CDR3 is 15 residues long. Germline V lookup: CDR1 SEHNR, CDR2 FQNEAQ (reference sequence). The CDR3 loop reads CASSLGGLAGAEQYF. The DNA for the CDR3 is TGTGCCAGCAGCTTAGGGGGACTAGCGGGAGCCGAGCAGTACTTC.

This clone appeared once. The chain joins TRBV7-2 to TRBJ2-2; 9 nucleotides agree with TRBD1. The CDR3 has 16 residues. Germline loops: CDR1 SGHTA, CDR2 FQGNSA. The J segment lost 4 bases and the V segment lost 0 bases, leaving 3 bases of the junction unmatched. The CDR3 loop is CASSLALTGGTGELFF. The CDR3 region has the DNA TGTGCCAGCAGCTTAGCGCTGACAGGGGGCACCGGGGAGCTGTTTTTT.

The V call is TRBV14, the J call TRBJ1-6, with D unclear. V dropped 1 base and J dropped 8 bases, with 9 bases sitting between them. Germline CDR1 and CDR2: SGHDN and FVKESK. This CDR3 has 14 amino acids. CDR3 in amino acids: CASSQGRQYSPLHF. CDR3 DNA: TGTGCCAGCAGCCAAGGCAGGCAGTATTCACCCCTCCACTTT.

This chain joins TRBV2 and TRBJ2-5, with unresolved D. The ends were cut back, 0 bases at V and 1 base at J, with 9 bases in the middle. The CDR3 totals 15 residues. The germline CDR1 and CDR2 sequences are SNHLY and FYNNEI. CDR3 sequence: CASSEAETPQETQYF. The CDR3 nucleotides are TGTGCCAGCAGTGAAGCGGAGACACCCCAAGAGACCCAGTACTTC.

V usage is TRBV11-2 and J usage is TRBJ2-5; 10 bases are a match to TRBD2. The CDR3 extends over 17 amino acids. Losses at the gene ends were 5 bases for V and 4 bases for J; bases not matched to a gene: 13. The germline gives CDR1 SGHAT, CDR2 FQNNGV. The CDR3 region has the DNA TGTGCCAGCAGCCGGGGGGCTAGCGGGAGTTCCGCAGAGACCCAGTACTTC. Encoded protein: CASSRGASGSSAETQYF.

In DNA, the CDR3 is TGTGCCAGCAGTAGGTCGCCGTTAGCCAAAAACATTCAGTACTTC. Protein: CASSRSPLAKNIQYF. V gene TRBV25-1 combines with J gene TRBJ2-4; D is undetermined. V lost 5 bases, J lost 0 bases, and 11 bases lay in between. The CDR3 length is 15 residues. CDR1 and CDR2 (germline): MGHDK, SYGVNS. The full variable domain, with the rest looked up from reference TRBV25-1 and TRBJ2-4, is EADIYQTPRYLVIGTGKKITLECSQTMGHDKMYWYQQDPGMELHLIHYSYGVNSTEKGDLSSESTVSRIRTEHFPLTLESARPSHTSQYLCASSRSPLAKNIQYFGAGTRLSVL.

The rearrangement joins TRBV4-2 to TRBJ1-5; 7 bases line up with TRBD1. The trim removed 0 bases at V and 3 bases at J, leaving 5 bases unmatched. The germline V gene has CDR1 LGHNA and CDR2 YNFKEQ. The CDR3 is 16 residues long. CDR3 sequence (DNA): TGTGCCAGCAGCCAAGAGAGGGGACAGCCCAATCAGCCCCAGCATTTT. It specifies CASSQERGQPNQPQHF.

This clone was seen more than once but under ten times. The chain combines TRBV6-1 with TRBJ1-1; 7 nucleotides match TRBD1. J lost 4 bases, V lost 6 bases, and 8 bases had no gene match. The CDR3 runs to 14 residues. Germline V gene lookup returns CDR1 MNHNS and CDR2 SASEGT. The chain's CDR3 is CASSQTQGITEAFF. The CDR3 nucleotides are TGTGCCAGCAGCCAAACACAGGGGATCACTGAAGCTTTCTTT.

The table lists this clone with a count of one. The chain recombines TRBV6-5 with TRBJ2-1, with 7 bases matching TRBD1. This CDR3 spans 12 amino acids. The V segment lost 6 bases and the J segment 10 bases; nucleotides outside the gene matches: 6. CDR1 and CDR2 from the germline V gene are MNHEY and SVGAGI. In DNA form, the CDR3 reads TGTGCCAGCAGCCGCCCACAGGGGGAGCAGTTCTTC. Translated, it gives CASSRPQGEQFF.

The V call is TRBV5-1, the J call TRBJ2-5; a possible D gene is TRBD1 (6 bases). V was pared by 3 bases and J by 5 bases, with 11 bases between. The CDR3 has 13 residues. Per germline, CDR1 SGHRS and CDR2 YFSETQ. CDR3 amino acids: CASSSGDSETQYF. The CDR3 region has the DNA TGCGCCAGCAGCTCAGGGGATTCGGAGACCCAGTACTTC.

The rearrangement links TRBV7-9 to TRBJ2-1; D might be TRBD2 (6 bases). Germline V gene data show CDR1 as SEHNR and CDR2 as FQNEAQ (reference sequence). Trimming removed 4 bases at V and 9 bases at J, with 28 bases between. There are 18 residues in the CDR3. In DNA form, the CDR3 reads TGTGCCAGCAGCTCCCAGGGCCCCCGGGACTTAGGTCGGCCTGAGCAGTTCTTC. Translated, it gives CASSSQGPRDLGRPEQFF.

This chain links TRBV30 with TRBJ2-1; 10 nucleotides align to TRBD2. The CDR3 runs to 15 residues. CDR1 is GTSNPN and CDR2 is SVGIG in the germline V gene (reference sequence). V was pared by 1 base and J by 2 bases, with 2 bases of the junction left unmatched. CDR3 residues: CAWSALAGAYNEQFF. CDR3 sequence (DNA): TGTGCCTGGAGTGCTCTAGCGGGAGCCTACAATGAGCAGTTCTTC.

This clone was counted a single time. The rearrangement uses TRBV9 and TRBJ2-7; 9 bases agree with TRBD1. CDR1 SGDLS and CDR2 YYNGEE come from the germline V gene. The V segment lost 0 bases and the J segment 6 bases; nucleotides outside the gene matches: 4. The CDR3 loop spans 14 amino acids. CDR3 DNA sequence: TGTGCCAGCAGCGTAGTGGGACAGGGTGGCGAGCAGTACTTC. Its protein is CASSVVGQGGEQYF.

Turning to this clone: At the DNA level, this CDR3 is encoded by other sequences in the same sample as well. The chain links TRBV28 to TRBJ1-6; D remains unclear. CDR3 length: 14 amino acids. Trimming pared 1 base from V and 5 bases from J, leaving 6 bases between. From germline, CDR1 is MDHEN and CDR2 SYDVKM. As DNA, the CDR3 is TGTGCCAGCAGTTTATTGACTAATAATTCACCCCTCCACTTT. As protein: CASSLLTNNSPLHF.